The clone carrying this T cell receptor beta chain was found once. Its antigen is not identified. Indicated treatment: approximately 10-day PBMC culture with coronavirus spike peptide pools or control peptides (ViraFEST assay). Once peptide pools had expanded antigen-specific T cells, ViraFEST sequenced TCRs. Sequence data for DNA of cultured CD4+ T cells were generated by the Oncomine TCR Beta short-read assay. TCRdb fed the PCR reads into MiXCR, producing one record per CDR3 protein. The table has 12,000 or so distinct CDR3 sequences, roughly two fifths seen once. Germline V gene sequence: CDR1 SGHNT, CDR2 YENEEA. Deletions cut 5 bases from V and 3 bases from J, with 22 bases between. This CDR3 is 17 amino acids long. This specimen belongs to a study of vaccination and CD4 T cells after COVID-19.

V and J are TRBV11-3 and TRBJ1-1, with D possibly matching TRBD1 (5 bases). The sequence derives from a human donor who had recovered from COVID-19. The sequenced material came from CD4+ T cells from blood, cultured in vitro. The CDR3 loop reads CASSPEVLRGRDTEAFF. The CDR3 DNA is TGTGCCAGCAGCCCCGAAGTCCTGAGGGGACGGGACACTGAAGCTTTCTTT.